One T cell receptor beta chain is described in this entry. Its target antigen remains unknown. No base qualities exist here, and no much larger clone lies one base off it. The data belong to a study of blood T cells in healthy people across ages (dated by TCRdb to between 2015 and 2017). For the wider study: Template switching captured roughly one uniquely barcoded TCR beta cDNA molecule per two T cells in model experiments. For two donors (one aged 18 to 29 and one aged 80 or older), the study analyzed two additional independent replicas of 1 million unique cDNA reads from the same blood draw. Donors were grouped into four age groups: young (average approximately 15 years), middle-aged (39), aged (approximately 58) and long-lived (roughly 80). To avoid experimental bias, donors of different ages were spread randomly across the sequencing lanes. Age-related changes in TCR beta repertoire diversity were measured in the study by deep sequencing normalized with unique cDNA molecular identifiers.

The paper as a whole reports these results and caveats: Compared with the aged group, the long-lived group had more naive CD4+ T cells, fewer expanded clones and increased TCR diversity, a pattern suggesting age selection. Conclusive comparison of naive and antigen-experienced compartments was prevented by the profiling of bulk unsorted PBMCs. The percentage of naive T cells measured by flow cytometry correlated strongly with observed TCR beta diversity. Observed TCR beta diversity per million T cells fell roughly linearly with age, and a significant reduction was already apparent by age about 38. Estimates of total diversity based on one million sequenced T cells were regarded as lower bounds and as underestimates. Donor CMV infection status was unknown, potentially confounding age-related changes in expanded clonotypes.

The library relied on 5' RACE. Sequencing took place on an Illumina HiSeq 2500. A second PCR of 7 to 11 cycles was run with a J-beta primer mix and a sample-barcoded 5' primer. A template-switch 5' adaptor carrying 12 random nucleotides introduced a unique molecular identifier onto each TCR beta cDNA molecule. At least 2.5 million CDR3-containing paired-end reads were obtained from each sample. The Mint cDNA synthesis kit, primed by a TRBC-specific oligonucleotide, was used to synthesize first-strand cDNA from all RNA. All cDNA was treated with uracil-DNA glycosylase and then went through a first 18-cycle PCR with the universal primers M1SS and BC2_uni_R. Under the source paper's analysis protocol: Each sample was normalized by randomly selecting 1 million high-quality reads, each carrying a distinct molecular identifier. Reads sharing molecular identifiers were discarded rather than binned into consensus sequences. CDR3 identification, clonotype clustering and error correction used MiTCR with a Q25 quality threshold and the strictest error-elimination algorithm. A nonparametric unseen species model with Euler transformation was used to estimate lower-bound total TCR beta diversity. Using fastp at Q25 and MiXCR, TCRdb reprocessed the public reads and kept productive beta chains. Each entry is one CDR3 protein sequence, shown with its most common DNA and genes. These V and J calls derive from TCRdb rather than the authors' analysis. In all, the sample holds 650,000 to 700,000 distinct CDR3 sequences, and 45% to 60% of those were seen once. In total, the top ten clones hold roughly 13% of the sample.

The roughly 37 donors, aged 6 to 90 years, were systemically healthy Caucasian individuals from Russia. Each donor gave 9 to 10 milliliters of peripheral blood, collected into EDTA-treated Vacutainer tubes. Ficoll-Paque density-gradient centrifugation was used to isolate PBMCs, with at least 7 million per sample. Total RNA was extracted from PBMCs with Trizol reagent, with at least 5 micrograms obtained per sample. Naive CD45RAhigh/CD27high T cell percentages were measured by flow cytometry on a PBMC aliquot from every donor. This receptor was identified in a woman older than 75 in good health. The specimen sequenced was blood.

CDR3 protein: CSVEQGAETQYF. At the DNA level, the sequence is TGCAGCGTTGAACAGGGTGCGGAGACCCAGTACTTC. Rearrangement joined TRBV29-1 to TRBJ2-5; TRBD1 might be the D gene, on 5 matching bases. Including cysteine and phenylalanine, the CDR3 has 12 amino acids. Of the read, only the CDR3 DNA is kept; its 36 bases are in frame from base 1. As encoded in the germline V gene, CDR1 is SQVTM while CDR2 is ANQGSEA. V was cut back by 2 bases and J by 5 bases, leaving a gap of 9 bases between them.